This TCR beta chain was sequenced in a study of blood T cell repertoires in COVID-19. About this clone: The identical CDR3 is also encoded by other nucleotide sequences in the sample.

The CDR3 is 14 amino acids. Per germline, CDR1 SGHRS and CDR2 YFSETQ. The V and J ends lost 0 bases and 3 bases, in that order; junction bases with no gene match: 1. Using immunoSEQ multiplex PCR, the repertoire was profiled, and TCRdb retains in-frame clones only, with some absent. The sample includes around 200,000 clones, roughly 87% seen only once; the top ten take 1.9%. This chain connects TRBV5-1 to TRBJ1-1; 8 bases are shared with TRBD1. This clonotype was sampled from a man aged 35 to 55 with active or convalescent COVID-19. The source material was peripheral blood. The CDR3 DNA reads TGCGCCAGCAGCTTGGGACAGGGGTACACTGAAGCTTTCTTT. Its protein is CASSLGQGYTEAFF.